The 29 T cell receptor beta chains given below trace back to one sample, sequenced in a study of OX40 agonist ivuxolimab in advanced cancers. The assay was immunoSEQ multiplex PCR, and TCRdb's table has in-frame clones only and misses some. The sample consists of roughly 72,000 clones, 94% of them appearing once. Sequencing used CD4+ or CD8+ T cells sorted from blood, obtained in a trial of the OX40 agonist ivuxolimab. These receptors originate from an adult with an advanced solid tumor such as melanoma, head and neck, liver or kidney cancer.

This clone was found once. This sequence joins TRBV5-1 and TRBJ1-1, with D uncertain. CDR3 length: 12 amino acids. Germline CDR1 SGHRS, CDR2 YFSETQ. V was pared by 2 bases and J by 0 bases, with 2 bases between. The CDR3 spells CASSLMNTEAFF. CDR3 sequence (DNA): TGCGCCAGCAGCTTAATGAACACTGAAGCTTTCTTT.

The V gene is TRBV28, the J gene TRBJ1-3; D ambiguous. The germline V gene has CDR1 MDHEN and CDR2 SYDVKM. CDR3 length: 17 residues. Trimming removed 2 bases at V and 0 bases at J, with 14 bases between. CDR3 loop: CASSLMAGFSSGNTIYF. Written as DNA, the CDR3 is TGTGCCAGCAGTTTAATGGCGGGATTTAGCTCTGGAAACACCATATATTTT.

The V gene is TRBV15, the J gene TRBJ2-7; D possibly uses TRBD1 or TRBD2 (5 bases each). The CDR3 is 12 amino acids. Germline V gene sequence: CDR1 LNHNV, CDR2 YYDKDF (reference sequence). V lost 5 bases, J lost 6 bases, and 11 bases lay in between. CDR3 amino acids: CATSLGPGEQYF. CDR3 sequence (DNA): TGTGCCACCAGCCTGGGACCTGGCGAGCAGTACTTC.

Details on this clone: At one boundary the junction diverges from the germline segment, which might be a read error. The chain is built from TRBV2 and TRBJ1-5; the D is unclear. CDR3 length equals 14 residues. CDR1 and CDR2 from the germline V gene are SNHLY and FYNNEI. The chain's CDR3 is CASSRWGSHQPQHF. The CDR3 DNA is TGTGCCAGCAGTAGGTGGGGTAGCCATCAGCCCCAGCATTTT.

The chain has TRBV9 and TRBJ1-5; D uncertain. The CDR3 is 15 residues long. Germline loops: CDR1 SGDLS, CDR2 YYNGEE. The germline V and J ends were trimmed by 0 bases and 2 bases, with 9 bases remaining between them. The CDR3 DNA reads TGTGCCAGCAGCGTAGGCCCCGAGGGCAATCAGCCCCAGCATTTT. Translating it yields CASSVGPEGNQPQHF.

The chain couples TRBV9 to TRBJ1-6, with 12 positions matching TRBD1. The CDR3 totals 22 residues. Germline CDR1 SGDLS, CDR2 YYNGEE. V gave up 3 bases and J gave up 6 bases; unmatched junction bases: 22. The CDR3 loop is CASSADSRTGTGGDRSNSPLHF. CDR3 coding DNA: TGTGCCAGCAGCGCGGATTCACGAACCGGGACAGGGGGCGATAGAAGTAATTCACCCCTCCACTTT. The complete variable domain, with remaining parts taken from reference TRBV9 and TRBJ1-6, reads DSGVTQTPKHLITATGQRVTLRCSPRSGDLSVYWYQQSLDQGLQFLIQYYNGEERAKGNILERFSAQQFPDLHSELNLSSLELGDSALYFCASSADSRTGTGGDRSNSPLHFGNGTRLTVT.

The chain combines TRBV7-9 with TRBJ1-2, with 10 nucleotides matching TRBD1. The CDR3 consists of 14 residues. V was pared by 3 bases and J by 4 bases, with 2 bases of the junction left unmatched. From germline, CDR1 is SEHNR and CDR2 FQNEAQ (reference sequence). The CDR3 spells CASSLTGGGYGYTF. CDR3 nucleotide sequence: TGTGCCAGCAGCTTGACAGGGGGCGGCTATGGCTACACCTTC. The full variable domain, in which reference TRBV7-9 and TRBJ1-2 provide the parts outside the CDR3, is DTGVSQNPRHKITKRGQNVTFRCDPISEHNRLYWYRQTLGQGPEFLTYFQNEAQLEKSRLLSDRFSAERPKGSFSTLEIQRTEQGDSAMYLCASSLTGGGYGYTFGSGTRLTVV.

J is TRBJ2-1 and V is TRBV5-4; D may match TRBD1 or TRBD2 (5 bases each). Deletions cut 5 bases from V and 7 bases from J, with 13 bases between. Germline V CDR1 and CDR2: SGHNT, YYREEE (reference sequence). The CDR3 extends over 13 amino acids. The CDR3 here is CASRRGLENEQFF. CDR3 sequence (DNA): TGTGCCAGCAGGAGGGGCCTCGAAAATGAGCAGTTCTTC.

V gene TRBV10-3 combines with J gene TRBJ2-7; 8 nucleotides align to TRBD2. J lost 5 bases, V lost 5 bases, and 5 bases had no gene match. CDR1 and CDR2 from the germline V gene are ENHRY and SYGVKD. The CDR3 spans 13 residues. For the CDR3, the DNA is TGTGCCATCAGTCTAGCCGGGGGGGACGAGCAGTACTTC. Protein sequence: CAISLAGGDEQYF.

This chain joins TRBV4-1 and TRBJ2-1, with D maybe TRBD2 (7 bases). Germline-derived CDR1 and CDR2 are MGHRA and YSYEKL. Trimming pared 0 bases from V and 2 bases from J, leaving 8 bases between. CDR3 length equals 15 residues. The CDR3 here is CASSQEGGPYNEQFF. The CDR3 nucleotides read TGCGCCAGCAGCCAAGAGGGGGGGCCCTACAATGAGCAGTTCTTC.

The chain carries TRBV27 and TRBJ1-4; D gene unclear. The CDR3 totals 16 residues. V lost 4 bases and J 5 bases, leaving 17 bases between the germline ends. Germline-derived CDR1 and CDR2 are MNHEY and SMNVEV (reference sequence). The CDR3 nucleotides read TGTGCCAGCAGTTCCCACGGACGTCAGTTCAATGAAAAACTGTTTTTT. Translating it yields CASSSHGRQFNEKLFF.

The V gene is TRBV19, the J gene TRBJ1-4; a weak D match, TRBD1 (6 bases). This CDR3 is 15 amino acids long. Germline V gene sequence: CDR1 LNHDA, CDR2 SQIVND (reference sequence). V was trimmed by 3 bases and J by 3 bases, leaving 11 bases between them. CDR3 sequence reads: CASSMVSGANEKLFF. The DNA of the CDR3 is TGTGCCAGTAGTATGGTGTCAGGGGCTAATGAAAAACTGTTTTTT.

This chain uses TRBV7-2 with TRBJ1-2, with 10 positions matching TRBD1. CDR3 size: 15 residues. Germline CDR1 SGHTA, CDR2 FQGNSA. The trim removed 5 bases at V and 3 bases at J, leaving 6 bases unmatched. The CDR3 loop is CASSPGTGEDYGYTF. The CDR3 DNA reads as TGTGCCAGCAGCCCAGGGACAGGGGAGGACTATGGCTACACCTTC.

The chain has TRBV27 and TRBJ2-6, with 7 positions matching TRBD1. CDR1 is MNHEY and CDR2 is SMNVEV in the germline V gene (reference sequence). The CDR3 contains 17 residues. V trimming: 5 bases; J trimming: 0 bases; junction bases outside the gene matches: 7. Here the CDR3 reads CASSTRTGSSGANVLTF. The CDR3 bases are TGTGCCAGCAGTACTCGGACAGGCTCCTCTGGGGCCAACGTCCTGACTTTC. Full variable domain (outside the CDR3, taken from reference TRBV27 and TRBJ2-6): EAQVTQNPRYLITVTGKKLTVTCSQNMNHEYMSWYRQDPGLGLRQIYYSMNVEVTDKGDVPEGYKVSRKEKRNFPLILESPSPNQTSLYFCASSTRTGSSGANVLTFGAGSRLTVL.

V is TRBV5-1 and J is TRBJ2-3; D may be TRBD2 (7 bases). The V end was cut by 2 bases, the J end by 2 bases, with 12 bases between. This CDR3 spans 15 amino acids. The germline V gene has CDR1 SGHRS and CDR2 YFSETQ. CDR3 coding DNA: TGCGCCAGCAGCTTTCGCGGGGGCTACACAGATACGCAGTATTTT. Translating it yields CASSFRGGYTDTQYF. Full variable domain (outside the CDR3, taken from reference TRBV5-1 and TRBJ2-3): KAGVTQTPRYLIKTRGQQVTLSCSPISGHRSVSWYQQTPGQGLQFLFEYFSETQRNKGNFPGRFSGRQFSNSRSEMNVSTLELGDSALYLCASSFRGGYTDTQYFGPGTRLTVL.

The chain recombines TRBV28 with TRBJ1-4; D perhaps matches TRBD1 (5 bases). The CDR3 consists of 17 residues. Germline-derived CDR1 and CDR2 are MDHEN and SYDVKM. V was cut by 3 bases and J by 3 bases, with 17 bases left in between. CDR3 sequence (DNA): TGTGCCAGCAGTTTTTCCGGGGAGGGGTGGGCTAATGAAAAACTGTTTTTT. Amino acid sequence: CASSFSGEGWANEKLFF.

The CDR3 reads CASSGALSGRPEYEQYF. The CDR3 DNA follows: TGTGCCAGCAGCGGGGCTCTTAGCGGGAGGCCCGAGTACGAGCAGTACTTC. This chain joins TRBV5-4 and TRBJ2-7, with 10 nucleotides matching TRBD2. Germline lookup yields CDR1 SGHNT and CDR2 YYREEE (reference sequence). The ends lost 4 bases at V and 4 bases at J; junction bases unmatched: 14. The CDR3 consists of 17 residues.

This chain uses TRBV6-5 with TRBJ1-4, with unresolved D. The CDR3 is made up of 15 amino acids. CDR1 is MNHEY, CDR2 SVGAGI, per germline. Trimming took off 2 bases at V and 0 bases at J, with 7 bases between the two ends. For the CDR3, the DNA is TGTGCCAGCAGTTACGTTGGGTCAACTAATGAAAAACTGTTTTTT. Translated, it gives CASSYVGSTNEKLFF.

Only a few counts were recorded for this clone. This sequence joins TRBV27 and TRBJ1-1; TRBD1 is a possible D gene (5 bases). Trimming removed 5 bases from V and 10 bases from J, with 14 bases in between. This CDR3 region has 12 residues. Per germline, CDR1 MNHEY and CDR2 SMNVEV (reference sequence). The CDR3 spells CASSPGRYGAFF. DNA for the CDR3: TGTGCCAGCAGTCCAGGGAGGTATGGAGCTTTCTTT.

The chain employs TRBV7-9 and TRBJ2-1; 7 bases match TRBD2. The CDR3 is 16 amino acids. Unmatched junction bases numbered 6, after V lost 1 base and J lost 3 bases. Germline CDR1 SEHNR, CDR2 FQNEAQ (reference sequence). Written as DNA, the CDR3 is TGTGCCAGCAGCTTAGGTATGGCGGGGGACTACAATGAGCAGTTCTTC. It translates to CASSLGMAGDYNEQFF.

A remark on this clone: The same CDR3 arises from other DNA sequences in this sample as well. The chain employs TRBV4-1 and TRBJ1-1; no firm D call. Germline CDR1 is MGHRA and CDR2 is YSYEKL. This CDR3 region has 13 residues. Trimming removed 1 base from V and 4 bases from J, with 7 bases in between. The CDR3 DNA reads as TGCGCCAGCAGCCAAGGGCGCCCCACTGAAGCTTTCTTT. Its protein product is CASSQGRPTEAFF.

This clone came up a few times. The gene calls are TRBV7-2 and TRBJ1-1, with D unclear. Germline V gene lookup returns CDR1 SGHTA and CDR2 FQGNSA. The CDR3 spans 11 residues. Trimming shortened V by 5 bases and J by 6 bases, and 7 bases separated the two germline ends. The CDR3, as DNA: TGTGCCAGCAGCGCCGGGCCTGAAGCTTTCTTT. Encoded protein: CASSAGPEAFF.

The chain joins TRBV29-1 to TRBJ2-2; 11 bases agree with TRBD1. The CDR3 covers 15 residues. In germline, CDR1 is SQVTM, CDR2 ANQGSEA. V lost 3 bases to trimming and J lost 7 bases; unmatched junction nucleotides: 7. CDR3 DNA sequence: TGCAGCGTTGATGCTTGGGACAGGGGGGTCGGGGAGCTGTTTTTT. Its protein is CSVDAWDRGVGELFF.

This chain connects TRBV18 to TRBJ2-7; D possibly matches TRBD1 or TRBD2 (6 bases each). The CDR3 is 16 residues long. CDR1 is KGHSH, CDR2 LQKENI, per germline. V gave up 5 bases and J gave up 4 bases, with 21 bases separating them. CDR3 coding DNA: TGTGCCAGCTCAGCAGACCAGGGGCCGGGGGTATACGAGCAGTACTTC. Its protein is CASSADQGPGVYEQYF.

This rearrangement joins TRBV7-8 to TRBJ2-7, with D possibly being TRBD1 (6 bases). The length of the CDR3 is 14 residues. CDR1 and CDR2 (germline): SGHVS, FQNEAQ. Between the trimmed V and J ends, which lost 4 bases and 2 bases, there was a span of 12 bases. Here the CDR3 reads CASSSDRRAYEQYF. CDR3 coding DNA: TGTGCCAGCAGCTCCGACAGGAGAGCCTACGAGCAGTACTTC.

J is TRBJ1-1 and V is TRBV5-5; D gene unclear. Per germline, CDR1 SGHKS and CDR2 YYEKEE (reference sequence). The CDR3 has 10 amino acids. Trimming removed 0 bases from V and 11 bases from J, with 5 bases in between. CDR3 amino acids: CASSLGGAFF. The DNA for the CDR3 is TGTGCCAGCAGCTTGGGCGGTGCTTTCTTT.

The chain has TRBV7-6 and TRBJ2-5, with no clear D. V was shortened by 5 bases and J by 7 bases, with 8 bases between the two germline ends. This CDR3 is built from 11 residues. From germline, CDR1 is SGHVS and CDR2 FNYEAQ. The CDR3 region is CASSPGGTQYF. DNA for the CDR3: TGTGCCAGCAGCCCAGGCGGGACCCAGTACTTC.

The genes are TRBV5-1 and TRBJ2-5; TRBD1 agrees at 10 bases. Germline CDR1 reads SGHRS; CDR2 reads YFSETQ. The CDR3 is 18 residues long. J lost 7 bases, V lost 4 bases, and 19 bases had no gene match. This CDR3 is CASSRPRQGAPSPWTQYF. The CDR3 nucleotides are TGCGCCAGCAGCCGCCCGAGACAGGGGGCCCCGAGCCCCTGGACCCAGTACTTC.

V usage is TRBV4-3 and J usage is TRBJ2-3; 7 positions match TRBD2. Germline loops: CDR1 LGHNA, CDR2 YSLEER. The CDR3 contains 12 residues. V lost 1 base to trimming and J lost 10 bases; unmatched junction nucleotides: 2. CDR3 region: CASSQGGGPQYF. CDR3 nucleotides: TGCGCCAGCAGCCAAGGGGGGGGTCCGCAGTATTTT.